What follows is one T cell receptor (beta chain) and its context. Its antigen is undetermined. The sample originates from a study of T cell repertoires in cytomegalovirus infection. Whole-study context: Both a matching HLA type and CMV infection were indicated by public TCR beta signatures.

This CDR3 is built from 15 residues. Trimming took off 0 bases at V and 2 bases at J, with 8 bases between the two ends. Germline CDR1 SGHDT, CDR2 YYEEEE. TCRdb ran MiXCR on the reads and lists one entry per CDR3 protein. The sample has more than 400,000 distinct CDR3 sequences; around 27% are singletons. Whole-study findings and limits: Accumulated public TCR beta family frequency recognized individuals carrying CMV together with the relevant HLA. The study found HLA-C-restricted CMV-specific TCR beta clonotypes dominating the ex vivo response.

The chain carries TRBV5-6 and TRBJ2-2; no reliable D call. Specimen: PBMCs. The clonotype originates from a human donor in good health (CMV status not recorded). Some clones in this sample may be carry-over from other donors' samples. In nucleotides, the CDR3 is TGTGCCAGCAGCTTGGGACCGATAAACACCGGGGAGCTGTTTTTT. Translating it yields CASSLGPINTGELFF.